This T cell receptor (beta chain) was found in a study of blood T cell repertoires in COVID-19. Source study methods: Reference gene primers were amplified, and this amplification served to estimate nucleated cell counts. Profiling relied on immunoSEQ multiplex PCR, and the TCRdb table lists in-frame clones only, not all of them. V and J calls and clone size are given by that table; D and trimming were obtained from the DNA. The profile covers roughly 46,000 clones, with over 75% appearing a single time and more than 9.5% taken by the ten largest. The CDR3 spans 12 residues. Trimming shortened V by 1 base and J by 7 bases, and 8 bases separated the two germline ends.

The chain joins TRBV12-3 or TRBV12-4 to TRBJ2-7; D possibly corresponds to TRBD2 (5 bases). The specimen sequenced was peripheral blood. The source of this sequence is a human donor with active COVID-19. The donor label of this sample is uncertain. CDR3 DNA: TGTGCCAGCAGTTTAGGTCGGGGAGAGCAGTACTTC. It is translated as CASSLGRGEQYF.